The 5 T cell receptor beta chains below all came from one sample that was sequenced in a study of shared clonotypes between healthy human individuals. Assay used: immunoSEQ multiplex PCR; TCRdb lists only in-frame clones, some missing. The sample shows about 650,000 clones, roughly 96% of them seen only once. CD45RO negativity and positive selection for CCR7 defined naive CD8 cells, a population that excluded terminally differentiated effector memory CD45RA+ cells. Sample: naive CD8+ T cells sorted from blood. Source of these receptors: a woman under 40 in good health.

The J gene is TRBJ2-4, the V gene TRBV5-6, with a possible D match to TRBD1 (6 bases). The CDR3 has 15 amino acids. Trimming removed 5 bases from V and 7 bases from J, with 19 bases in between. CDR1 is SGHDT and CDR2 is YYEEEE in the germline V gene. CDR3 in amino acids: CASSLQGDGGNIQYF. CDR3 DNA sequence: TGTGCCAGCAGTTTACAGGGCGATGGCGGTAACATTCAGTACTTC.

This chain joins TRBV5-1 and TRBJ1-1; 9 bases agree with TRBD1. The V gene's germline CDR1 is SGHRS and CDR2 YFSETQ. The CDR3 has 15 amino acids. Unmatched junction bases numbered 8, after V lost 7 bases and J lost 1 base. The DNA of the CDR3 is TGCGCCAGCCTGGCGGGGGACAGGGAGAACACTGAAGCTTTCTTT. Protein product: CASLAGDRENTEAFF.

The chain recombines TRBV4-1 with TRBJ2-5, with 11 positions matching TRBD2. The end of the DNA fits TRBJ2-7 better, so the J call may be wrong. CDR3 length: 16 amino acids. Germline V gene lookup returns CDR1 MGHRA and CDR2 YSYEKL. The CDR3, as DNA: TGCGCCAGCAGCCAAGGGCCACTAGCGGGAGACTACGAGCAGTACTTC. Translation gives CASSQGPLAGDYEQYF.

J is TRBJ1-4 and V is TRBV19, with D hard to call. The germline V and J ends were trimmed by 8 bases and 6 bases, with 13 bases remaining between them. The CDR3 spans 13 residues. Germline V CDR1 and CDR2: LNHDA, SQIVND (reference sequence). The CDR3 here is CASRPGSDEKLFF. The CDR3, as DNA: TGTGCCAGTCGGCCGGGATCAGATGAAAAACTGTTTTTT. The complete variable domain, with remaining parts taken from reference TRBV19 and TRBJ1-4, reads DGGITQSPKYLFRKEGQNVTLSCEQNLNHDAMYWYRQDPGQGLRLIYYSQIVNDFQKGDIAEGYSVSREKKESFPLTVTSAQKNPTAFYLCASRPGSDEKLFFGSGTQLSVL.

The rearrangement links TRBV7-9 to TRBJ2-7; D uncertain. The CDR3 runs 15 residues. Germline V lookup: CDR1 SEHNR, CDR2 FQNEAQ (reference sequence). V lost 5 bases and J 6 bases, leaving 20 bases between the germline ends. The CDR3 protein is CASSPRPKILAEQYF. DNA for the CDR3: TGTGCCAGCAGCCCGCGACCAAAGATTTTGGCCGAGCAGTACTTC.